This entry lists 10 T cell receptor beta chains sequenced from one sample in a study of blood T cell repertoires in COVID-19. The assay was immunoSEQ multiplex PCR, and TCRdb's table has in-frame clones only and misses some. The data contain over 150,000 clones, 80% to 90% of them singletons. The specimen sequenced was peripheral blood. These receptors were obtained from a man aged 25 to 45 with acute or convalescent COVID-19.

Concerning this clone: Mismatch with germline at one junction end may stem from a read error. The V and J genes are TRBV7-7 and TRBJ2-3, with 8 bases aligning to TRBD2. This CDR3 contains 15 residues. Germline V gene data show CDR1 as SSHAT and CDR2 as FNYEAQ (reference sequence). In nucleotides, the CDR3 is TGTGCTAGCAGCTCCGGGGGGGCGGGCACAGATACGCAGTATTTT. Its protein product is CASSSGGAGTDTQYF.

The CDR3 DNA sequence: TGTGCCAGTCGACTAGCGGGAGCGTACGAGCAGTACTTC. It encodes CASRLAGAYEQYF. V usage is TRBV3-1 (or the pseudogene TRBV3-2) and J usage is TRBJ2-7; 12 nucleotides align to TRBD2. Germline-derived CDR1 and CDR2 are LGHDT and YNNKEL (reference sequence). Trimming cost V 9 bases and J 4 bases; bases outside gene matches: 4. This CDR3 has 13 amino acids.

The chain is built from TRBV6-5 and TRBJ2-1, with 14 bases aligning to TRBD2. Per germline, CDR1 MNHEY and CDR2 SVGAGI. The J segment lost 6 bases and the V segment lost 1 base, leaving 2 bases of the junction unmatched. The CDR3 length is 16 residues. The CDR3 DNA follows: TGTGCCAGCAGTTACTTGACTAGCGGGAGGGGCAATGAGCAGTTCTTC. It specifies CASSYLTSGRGNEQFF.

The gene calls are TRBV2 and TRBJ1-1, with a weak D call TRBD1 (6 bases). V was clipped by 1 base and J by 4 bases, with 13 bases between them. The CDR3 spans 15 residues. Per germline, CDR1 SNHLY and CDR2 FYNNEI. The CDR3 DNA follows: TGTGCCAGCAGTGAAGTTAACAGGGTGGGCACTGAAGCTTTCTTT. This translates into CASSEVNRVGTEAFF.

This clone was counted only a few times. The gene calls are TRBV6-6 and TRBJ2-3, with TRBD2 identical over 9 bases. This CDR3 is built from 15 residues. Losses at the gene ends were 4 bases for V and 4 bases for J; bases not matched to a gene: 6. Germline V gives CDR1 MNHNY, CDR2 SVGAGI (reference sequence). Written as DNA, the CDR3 is TGTGCCAGCAGTTTAGCGGGAGTTAGCGCAGATACGCAGTATTTT. This sequence encodes CASSLAGVSADTQYF.

This clone has a single count. The chain uses TRBV24-1 and TRBJ1-1; 10 nucleotides agree with TRBD1. The J segment lost 11 bases and the V segment lost 2 bases, leaving 10 bases of the junction unmatched. The CDR3 has 15 amino acids. The germline CDR1 and CDR2 sequences are KGHDR and SFDVKD. CDR3 sequence reads: CATSDSTTGGWRAFF. The CDR3 nucleotides are TGTGCCACCAGTGATTCAACGACAGGGGGCTGGAGGGCTTTCTTT.

This chain joins TRBV3-1 (or the pseudogene TRBV3-2) and TRBJ2-1; no clear D gene. The V gene lost 4 bases and the J gene lost 4 bases, with 8 bases spanning the gap. Germline CDR1 is LGHDT and CDR2 is YNNKEL (reference sequence). The CDR3 has 13 amino acids. The CDR3 spells CASSLQIYNEQFF. Here the CDR3 DNA reads TGTGCCAGCAGCCTCCAGATATACAATGAGCAGTTCTTC.

The CDR3 loop reads CASSVVSGGPEETQYF. The CDR3 DNA sequence: TGTGCCAGCAGCGTAGTGAGCGGGGGGCCGGAAGAGACCCAGTACTTC. This chain links TRBV9 with TRBJ2-5; 9 nucleotides align to TRBD2. CDR1 SGDLS and CDR2 YYNGEE come from the germline V gene. This CDR3 region has 16 residues. V shed 0 bases and J 3 bases; nucleotides not matched to a gene: 6.

The CDR3, as DNA: TGTGCCAGATTCCTACACACAGGGGGCATTCAGCCCCAGCATTTT. Translation: CARFLHTGGIQPQHF. The rearrangement joins TRBV7-5 to TRBJ1-5; the D call TRBD1 from the table was never checked on the DNA. TRBV7-5 is listed as a pseudogene. The CDR3 runs to 15 residues.

The chain has TRBV6-5 and TRBJ2-5; D is undetermined. Germline values: CDR1 MNHEY, CDR2 SVGAGI. The length of the CDR3 is 12 residues. The germline V and J ends were trimmed by 9 bases and 2 bases, with 10 bases remaining between them. CDR3 coding DNA: TGTGCCAGTTGTGTACATCAAGAGACCCAGTACTTC. It specifies CASCVHQETQYF.